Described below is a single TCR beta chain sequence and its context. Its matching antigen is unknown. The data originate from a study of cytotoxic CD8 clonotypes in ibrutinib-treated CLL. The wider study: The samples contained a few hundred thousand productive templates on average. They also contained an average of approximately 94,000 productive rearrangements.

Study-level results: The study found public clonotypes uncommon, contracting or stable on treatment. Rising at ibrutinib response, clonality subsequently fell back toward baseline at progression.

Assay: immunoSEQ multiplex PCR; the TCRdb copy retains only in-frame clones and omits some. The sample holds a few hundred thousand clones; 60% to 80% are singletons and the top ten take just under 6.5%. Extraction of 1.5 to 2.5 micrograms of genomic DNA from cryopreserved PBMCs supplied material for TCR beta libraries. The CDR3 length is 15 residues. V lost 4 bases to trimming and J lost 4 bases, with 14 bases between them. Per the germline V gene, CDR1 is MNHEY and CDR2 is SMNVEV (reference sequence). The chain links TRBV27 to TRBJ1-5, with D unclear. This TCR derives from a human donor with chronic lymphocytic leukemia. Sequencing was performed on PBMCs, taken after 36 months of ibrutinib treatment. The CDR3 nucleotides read TGTGCCAGCAGTTCCCTCCCGAGGTGGAATCAGCCCCAGCATTTT. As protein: CASSSLPRWNQPQHF.